A selection of T cell receptor beta chains follows, all from one sample in a study of cytomegalovirus exposure and HLA in healthy donors. The data were produced by immunoSEQ multiplex PCR, yet TCRdb's version contains in-frame clones alone and is incomplete. This sample has 130,000 or so clones, with roughly 87% found just once. Material for sequencing was PBMCs. The receptors shown here come from a woman younger than 30 in good health and CMV-seronegative. CDR3s include the opening cysteine and the closing phenylalanine or tryptophan. D genes are given only for firm matches. Clone size, where shown, is once, few, many, or a class for clones that have expanded.

V gene	clone size	D gene	J gene	CDR3 DNA	CDR3 protein
TRBV4-1	-	-	TRBJ1-3	TGCGCCAGCAGCCAAGAACGTCTACAGGGTAGAAACACCATATATTTT	CASSQERLQGRNTIYF
TRBV4-2	-	-	TRBJ2-5	TGTGCCAGCAGCCAACGACTTGTAGAGACCCAGTACTTC	CASSQRLVETQYF
TRBV6-5	-	TRBD1	TRBJ2-1	TGTGCCAGCAGTTACATGGGACAGGGGATGAATGAGCAGTTCTTC	CASSYMGQGMNEQFF
TRBV7-9	-	TRBD1	TRBJ2-1	TGTGCCAGCAGCTCGTATACAGGGGTTAGTGAGCAGTTCTTC	CASSSYTGVSEQFF
TRBV2	-	-	TRBJ1-6	TGTGCCAGCAGTGTGGCAGAAAGCTCCTATAATTCACCCCTCCACTTT	CASSVAESSYNSPLHF
TRBV5-1	-	TRBD1	TRBJ1-6	TGCGCCAGCAGCGAGGGGGCGCCGGATTCACCCCTCCACTTT	CASSEGAPDSPLHF
TRBV5-1	-	TRBD1	TRBJ1-4	TGCGCCAGCACCTGGGACAGTAATGAAAAACTGTTTTTT	CASTWDSNEKLFF
TRBV6-5	once	-	TRBJ1-3	TGTGCCAGCAGTTACTCGGGCAGAACTGGAAACACCATATATTTT	CASSYSGRTGNTIYF
TRBV2	-	-	TRBJ2-3	TGTGCCAGCAGTGATTCCATCGGGGTTGCGGCAGATACGCAGTATTTT	CASSDSIGVAADTQYF
TRBV6-5	-	TRBD1	TRBJ1-1	TGTGCCAGCAGAAGACAGGGGGCAGGCTCGGCTTTCTTT	CASRRQGAGSAFF
TRBV11-3	-	-	TRBJ2-3	TGTGCCAGCAGCCCGGGTAGCCGGAGACGCACAGATACGCAGTATTTT	CASSPGSRRRTDTQYF
TRBV19	-	-	TRBJ1-6	TGTGCCAGTAGTACCCGGACGGGAGAAGGGGCCCTCCACTTT	CASSTRTGEGALHF
TRBV28	once	TRBD1	TRBJ1-1	TGTGCCAGCAGTTCCGAGCAAGGGGGCCCTGAAGCTTTCTTT	CASSSEQGGPEAFF
TRBV4-1	-	-	TRBJ2-3	TGCGCCAGCAGCCAAGGGGGCGGCATGACCACAGATACGCAGTATTTT	CASSQGGGMTTDTQYF
TRBV7-9	-	-	TRBJ1-1	TGTGCCAGCAGCTGGGTGGGAGGGGGGAACACTGAAGCTTTCTTT	CASSWVGGGNTEAFF
TRBV6-1	-	-	TRBJ1-5	TGTGCCAGCAGTGAAGCGTTAAACAGAGACAATCAGCCCCAGCATTTT	CASSEALNRDNQPQHF
TRBV4-1	-	TRBD2	TRBJ2-7	TGCGCCAGCAGCCAAGATTCGCTAGCGGGGGGTTACGAGCAGTACTTC	CASSQDSLAGGYEQYF
TRBV6-1	-	-	TRBJ2-7	TGTGCCAGCAGTGAACCGGGACTTATGGACCACGAGCAGTACTTC	CASSEPGLMDHEQYF
TRBV9	-	TRBD2	TRBJ2-7	TGTGCCAGCAGCGGCCTAGCGGGTTACGAGCAGTACTTC	CASSGLAGYEQYF
TRBV5-4	-	TRBD2	TRBJ2-7	TGTGCCAGCAGACTAGCGGGGGGCTCCTACGAGCAGTACTTC	CASRLAGGSYEQYF
TRBV18	-	-	TRBJ1-2	TGTGCCAGCTCACTCAGACAGGATGGCTACACCTTC	CASSLRQDGYTF
TRBV7-9	-	-	TRBJ2-1	TGTGCCAGCAGCTTAGAGACGCCCCGGGGCAATGAGCAGTTCTTC	CASSLETPRGNEQFF
TRBV6-5	-	-	TRBJ2-7	TGTGCCAGTAAGGACTCACATTACGGGGCCTACGAGCAGTACTTC	CASKDSHYGAYEQYF
TRBV6-1	-	-	TRBJ1-2	TGTGCCAGCAGTGAAGCGCTTGGCGGAAATTATGGCTACACCTTC	CASSEALGGNYGYTF
TRBV4-2	-	-	TRBJ2-7	TGTGCCAGCAGCCAAGAACGTGGGAGGAAGTACGAGCAGTACTTC	CASSQERGRKYEQYF
TRBV4-1	-	-	TRBJ1-3	TGCGCCAGCAGCCAAGATGGGGGGGGGCTCTCTGGAAACACCATATATTTT	CASSQDGGGLSGNTIYF
TRBV6-5	-	TRBD1	TRBJ1-2	TGTGCCAGCAGTTACTCGATGGGGCAGGGGGGAGAGCGCTACACCTTC	CASSYSMGQGGERYTF
TRBV7-9	once	-	TRBJ1-2	TGTGCCAGCAGCCCGGGAGAGAGCTATGGCTACACCTTC	CASSPGESYGYTF
TRBV9	-	-	TRBJ1-1	TGTGCCAGCAGCGGCGGCGGAGTCCTGAACACTGAAGCTTTCTTT	CASSGGGVLNTEAFF
TRBV18	-	TRBD2	TRBJ2-3	TGTGCCAGCTCACCCCTCCGGACTAGCGCGGATACGGGGAGTACGCAGTATTTT	CASSPLRTSADTGSTQYF
TRBV6-6	-	-	TRBJ1-5	TGTGCCAGCAGTTACACGGGGGAGTTCAGCAATCAGCCCCAGCATTTT	CASSYTGEFSNQPQHF
TRBV5-1	-	TRBD1	TRBJ1-2	TGCGCCAGCAGCTTTTCCAGGGGGGACTATGGCTACACCTTC	CASSFSRGDYGYTF
TRBV18	few	TRBD2	TRBJ2-1	TGTGCCAGCTCACCTAAGTTAGCGGGGGGATACAATGAGCAGTTCTTC	CASSPKLAGGYNEQFF
TRBV7-9	-	TRBD1	TRBJ2-3	TGTGCCAGTACAGCCAGCGGGACAGGGGTTCTCACAGATACGCAGTATTTT	CASTASGTGVLTDTQYF
TRBV10-3	-	TRBD1	TRBJ1-1	TGTGCCATCAGTGAGTCCCGACCCGGGACAGGGAGCGGTGAAGCTTTCTTT	CAISESRPGTGSGEAFF
TRBV2	-	-	TRBJ1-1	TGTGCCAGCAGGCCCCAAAGGCGCGGGAACACTGAAGCTTTCTTT	CASRPQRRGNTEAFF
TRBV6-5	-	-	TRBJ1-2	TGTGCCAGCAGGTCAGAGGACAGAAACTATGGCTACACCTTC	CASRSEDRNYGYTF
TRBV15	-	-	TRBJ2-4	TGTGCCACCAGCAGAGGTAGGACTAACGACGACATTCAGTACTTC	CATSRGRTNDDIQYF
TRBV6-5	-	TRBD1	TRBJ1-2	TGTGCCAGCAGGGGTTGGACAGGGGAGGGAGGCTACACCTTC	CASRGWTGEGGYTF
TRBV13	-	-	TRBJ2-1	TGTGCCAGCAGCCACATGACAGAACGGTCCTACAATGAGCAGTTCTTC	CASSHMTERSYNEQFF
TRBV27	-	TRBD1	TRBJ2-1	TGTGCCAGCAGTTTCCTCTGGACAGGGGAGGGGGATGAGCAGTTCTTC	CASSFLWTGEGDEQFF
TRBV6-5	-	TRBD1	TRBJ1-2	TGTGCCAGCAGTGGGACAGGGGCCGGTGGCTACACCTTC	CASSGTGAGGYTF
TRBV10-3	-	-	TRBJ2-7	TGTGCCATCAGGAACGACAGAACCTACGAGCAGTACTTC	CAIRNDRTYEQYF
TRBV9	-	-	TRBJ1-2	TGTGCCAGCACCGGGACTAACTATGGCTACACCTTC	CASTGTNYGYTF
TRBV19	-	TRBD2	TRBJ2-7	TGTGCCAGTACCCCCGGAGCGGGGGGGCCGCGGGAGCAGTACTTC	CASTPGAGGPREQYF
TRBV12-5	-	-	TRBJ2-1	TGTGCTAGTGGTTCCCGTTGGCTGCCCGAGTTCTTC	CASGSRWLPEFF
TRBV18	-	-	TRBJ2-7	TGTGCCAGCTCAATACGTCTAGCCAACTACGAGCAGTACTTC	CASSIRLANYEQYF
TRBV15	-	-	TRBJ1-2	TGTGCCACCAGCAGCACCTCGGGAGGGAACTATGGCTACACCTTC	CATSSTSGGNYGYTF
TRBV4-1	-	-	TRBJ2-2	TGCGCCAGCAGCCAAGATCAGGGGACCGGGGAGCTGTTTTTT	CASSQDQGTGELFF